This record concerns one TCR beta chain sequence. This record comes from a study of blood T cell repertoires in COVID-19. CDR1 LGHDT and CDR2 YNNKEL come from the germline V gene (reference sequence). Trimming cost V 4 bases and J 0 bases, with 6 bases left between them. This CDR3 comprises 13 residues. TCRdb's table, derived via immunoSEQ multiplex PCR, lists solely in-frame clones and lacks some. In the table there are about 200,000 clones, around four fifths of which are singletons. The chain links TRBV3-1 (or the pseudogene TRBV3-2) to TRBJ2-5, with D unresolved. The TCR comes from a man between 35 and 55 years old with acute or convalescent COVID-19. Sequencing input: peripheral blood. The DNA for the CDR3 is TGTGCCAGCAGCCGTTCCTACCAAGAGACCCAGTACTTC. Translating gives CASSRSYQETQYF.